The 18 T cell receptor beta chains below were found in one sample sequenced in a study of blood T cell repertoires in COVID-19. The data were produced by immunoSEQ multiplex PCR, yet TCRdb's version contains in-frame clones alone and is incomplete. The table has around 200,000 clones, 85% seen once; the top ten hold approximately 18%. The specimen was PBMCs or T cells enriched from blood (not recorded which). These receptors came from a middle-aged man who had recovered from COVID-19.

This clone appeared a single time. The chain is built from TRBV5-6 and TRBJ2-7; 9 bases match TRBD2. The trim removed 2 bases at V and 2 bases at J, leaving 8 bases unmatched. Germline CDR1 SGHDT, CDR2 YYEEEE. The CDR3 covers 16 residues. This CDR3 is CASSFASGTTTYEQYF. CDR3 DNA sequence: TGTGCCAGCAGCTTTGCTAGCGGGACTACAACCTACGAGCAGTACTTC.

The gene calls are TRBV5-5 and TRBJ2-7, with D possibly being TRBD1 (5 bases). Germline CDR1 and CDR2: SGHKS and YYEKEE (reference sequence). V was clipped by 2 bases and J by 5 bases, with 17 bases between them. This CDR3 spans 15 amino acids. The CDR3 bases are TGTGCCAGCAGCTTTCAGGGCCCCCCGATGGACGAGCAGTACTTC. Protein: CASSFQGPPMDEQYF.

J is TRBJ2-7 and V is TRBV19; tentatively, D is TRBD1 (6 bases). The CDR3 covers 16 residues. With 3 bases removed from V and 1 base from J, the gap between germline ends came to 16 bases. The germline CDR1 and CDR2 sequences are LNHDA and SQIVND (reference sequence). Written as DNA, the CDR3 is TGTGCCAGTAGTATTTGGGGGCGCGAGACGTCCTACGAGCAGTACTTC. This translates into CASSIWGRETSYEQYF.

J is TRBJ1-1 and V is TRBV19, with TRBD1 identical over 7 bases. The CDR3 spans 15 residues. V lost 3 bases, J lost 2 bases, and 6 bases stayed unmatched. Germline V gives CDR1 LNHDA, CDR2 SQIVND (reference sequence). The CDR3 DNA reads as TGTGCCAGTAGTATGTCGGGGACAGCAAACACTGAAGCTTTCTTT. Its protein product is CASSMSGTANTEAFF.

The rearrangement uses TRBV29-1 and TRBJ2-7; D might be TRBD2 (6 bases). CDR1 and CDR2 from the germline V gene are SQVTM and ANQGSEA. V dropped 4 bases and J dropped 0 bases, with 10 bases sitting between them. The CDR3 totals 13 residues. CDR3 sequence (DNA): TGCAGCGTTGGAGGAGGGAGCTCCTACGAGCAGTACTTC. It translates to CSVGGGSSYEQYF.

This clone is a singleton in its sample. The chain joins TRBV2 to TRBJ1-5, with D hard to call. The ends were cut back, 3 bases at V and 1 base at J, with 4 bases in the middle. Germline V gene lookup returns CDR1 SNHLY and CDR2 FYNNEI. This CDR3 has 13 residues. CDR3 sequence: CASSDQSNQPQHF. The CDR3 DNA sequence: TGTGCCAGCAGTGACCAGAGCAATCAGCCCCAGCATTTT.

The chain is built from TRBV6-5 and TRBJ1-5, with unresolved D. The CDR3 is 14 amino acids. Trimming left V 8 bases short and J 7 bases short, with 18 bases between. The germline gives CDR1 MNHEY, CDR2 SVGAGI. CDR3 loop: CASSQVTLEQPQHF. The CDR3, as DNA: TGTGCCAGCTCCCAGGTGACGTTAGAGCAGCCCCAGCATTTT.

The chain has TRBV5-6 and TRBJ2-2; 7 bases match TRBD1. CDR1 and CDR2 from the germline V gene are SGHDT and YYEEEE. J was trimmed by 8 bases and V by 1 base; bases with no gene match: 11. The CDR3 runs 16 residues. CDR3 amino acids: CASSLTIRTGAGELFF. The CDR3 region has the DNA TGTGCCAGCAGCTTGACCATTCGAACAGGGGCTGGGGAGCTGTTTTTT.

The CDR3 bases are TGTGCCAGCAGCTTTAGCGGGCTGGTGACCCAGTACTTC. It translates to CASSFSGLVTQYF. This chain joins TRBV7-2 and TRBJ2-5; 7 bases agree with TRBD2. The CDR3 is 13 residues long. After removal of 3 bases from V and 7 bases from J, the junction contained 5 bases not matched to a gene. Germline V gives CDR1 SGHTA, CDR2 FQGNSA.

The genes are TRBV7-9 and TRBJ2-2; TRBD2 aligns across 11 bases. From germline, CDR1 is SEHNR and CDR2 FQNEAQ (reference sequence). V was clipped by 6 bases and J by 2 bases; unmatched bases: 5. CDR3 size: 16 residues. This CDR3 is CASSFSGRANTGELFF. For the CDR3, the DNA is TGTGCCAGCAGTTTTAGCGGGAGGGCTAACACCGGGGAGCTGTTTTTT.

The chain links TRBV13 to TRBJ2-1, with D unclear. This CDR3 has 11 residues. Trimming removed 4 bases from V and 7 bases from J, with 5 bases in between. Germline CDR1 reads PRHDT; CDR2 reads FYEKMQ (reference sequence). In nucleotides, the CDR3 is TGTGCCAGCAGCTATATGAATGAGCAGTTCTTC. This sequence encodes CASSYMNEQFF.

The CDR3 sequence is CSVRQGGNQPQHF. CDR3 coding DNA: TGCAGCGTGAGACAGGGAGGCAATCAGCCCCAGCATTTT. V is TRBV29-1 and J is TRBJ1-5, with 7 bases identical to TRBD1. The CDR3 is 13 residues long. Germline-derived CDR1 and CDR2 are SQVTM and ANQGSEA. Trimming cost V 6 bases and J 2 bases; bases outside gene matches: 4.

V gene TRBV10-3 combines with J gene TRBJ2-5; the match to TRBD2 covers 10 bases. The CDR3 is 15 amino acids. V lost 1 base to trimming and J lost 4 bases; unmatched junction nucleotides: 3. In germline, CDR1 is ENHRY, CDR2 SYGVKD. Written as DNA, the CDR3 is TGTGCCATCAGTGAGTGGGGGACTAGCGCAGAGACCCAGTACTTC. Translation gives CAISEWGTSAETQYF.

The chain carries TRBV11-3 and TRBJ2-3, with a weak D call TRBD2 (5 bases). Per germline, CDR1 SGHNT and CDR2 YENEEA. The CDR3 runs 15 residues. V was pared by 5 bases and J by 5 bases, with 17 bases between. The chain's CDR3 is CASSRTPLSGDTQYF. As DNA, the CDR3 is TGTGCCAGCAGCCGGACTCCACTTAGTGGAGATACGCAGTATTTT.

V usage is TRBV6-6 and J usage is TRBJ1-1; 7 bases align to TRBD1. With V trimmed by 7 bases and J by 4 bases, 9 bases remained unmatched. The CDR3 has 14 amino acids. CDR1 and CDR2 from the germline V gene are MNHNY and SVGAGI (reference sequence). The CDR3: CASTRDSTSTEAFF. In DNA, the CDR3 is TGTGCCAGCACCAGGGACAGCACCAGCACTGAAGCTTTCTTT.

The genes are TRBV10-2 and TRBJ2-3; TRBD2 is a possible D gene (5 bases). The CDR3 has 15 residues. Germline-derived CDR1 and CDR2 are WSHSY and SAAADI. V was trimmed by 2 bases and J by 0 bases, leaving 9 bases between them. CDR3 sequence (DNA): TGCGCCAGCAGTGAGGTGTTAGCGAGCACAGATACGCAGTATTTT. This codes for CASSEVLASTDTQYF.

The CDR3 region is CATSSGDRPYNEQFF. The CDR3 DNA sequence: TGTGCCACCTCCTCGGGGGACAGACCTTACAATGAGCAGTTCTTC. J is TRBJ2-1 and V is TRBV19, with D perhaps matching TRBD1 (7 bases). Germline CDR1 is LNHDA and CDR2 is SQIVND (reference sequence). The CDR3 runs to 15 residues. Deletions cut 10 bases from V and 4 bases from J, with 20 bases between.

This clone has only a few counts. The chain uses TRBV19 and TRBJ1-3; possibly TRBD1 for D (5 bases). The CDR3 covers 16 residues. Trimming took 5 bases from V and 0 from J, leaving 14 bases between them. Germline assignment: CDR1 LNHDA and CDR2 SQIVND (reference sequence). The CDR3 bases are TGTGCCAGTAGTGTAACAGGCGCCTTCTCTGGAAACACCATATATTTT. The encoded protein is CASSVTGAFSGNTIYF.